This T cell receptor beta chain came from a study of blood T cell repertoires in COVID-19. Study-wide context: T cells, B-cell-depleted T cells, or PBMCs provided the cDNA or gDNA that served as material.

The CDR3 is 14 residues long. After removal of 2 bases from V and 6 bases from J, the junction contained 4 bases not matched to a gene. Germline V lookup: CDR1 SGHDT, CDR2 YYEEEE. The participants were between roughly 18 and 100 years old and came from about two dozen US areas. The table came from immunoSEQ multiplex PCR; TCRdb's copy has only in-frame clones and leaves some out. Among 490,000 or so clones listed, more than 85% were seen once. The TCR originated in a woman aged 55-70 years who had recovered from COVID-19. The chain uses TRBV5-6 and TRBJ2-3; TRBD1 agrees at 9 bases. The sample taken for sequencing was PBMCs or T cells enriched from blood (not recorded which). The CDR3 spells CASSFGTGRDTQYF. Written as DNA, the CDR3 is TGTGCCAGCAGCTTTGGGACAGGGAGGGATACGCAGTATTTT.